Below are 14 T cell receptor beta chains sequenced from a single sample in a study of blood T cells in healthy people across ages. A second PCR, run for about 7 to 11 cycles, used a sample-barcoded 5' primer plus a J-beta primer mix. TCRdb redid the calling of the 5' RACE reads with MiXCR, one entry per CDR3 protein. The sample has fewer than 600,000 distinct CDR3 sequences; approximately 26% are singletons. These sequences were also reported in another study, on T cells of mothers and their children.

The material sequenced was blood. These receptors were collected from a boy between 2 and 10 years old in good health.

This chain connects TRBV7-2 to TRBJ2-7; 10 bases align to TRBD1. Germline CDR1 and CDR2: SGHTA and FQGNSA. The CDR3 sequence is 15 residues long. V lost 1 base, J lost 6 bases, and 6 bases stayed unmatched. Written as DNA, the CDR3 is TGTGCCAGCAGCTTAGGATTCGGGACAGGGGCCGAGCAGTACTTC. Translating it yields CASSLGFGTGAEQYF. The variable domain in full, with the rest retrieved from reference TRBV7-2 and TRBJ2-7, is GAGVSQSPSNKVTEKGKDVELRCDPISGHTALYWYRQSLGQGLEFLIYFQGNSAPDKSGLPSDRFSAERTGGSVSTLTIQRTQQEDSAVYLCASSLGFGTGAEQYFGPGTRLTVT.

This clonotype came up a few times. The gene calls are TRBV18 and TRBJ2-5, with D perhaps TRBD2 (5 bases). The end of the DNA fits TRBJ2-1 better, so the J call may be wrong. The germline V gene encodes CDR1 KGHSH and CDR2 LQKENI. The CDR3 is 12 amino acids. CDR3 sequence reads: CASSVGINEQFF. CDR3 coding DNA: TGTGCCAGCTCAGTCGGGATCAATGAGCAGTTCTTC.

The rearrangement links TRBV5-1 to TRBJ2-4, with 9 bases identical to TRBD1. CDR1 is SGHRS, CDR2 YFSETQ, per germline. J gave up 0 bases and V 0 bases, and 7 bases lay outside the gene matches. The CDR3 loop spans 18 amino acids. This CDR3 reads CASSLGPTGGSAKNIQYF. In DNA form, the CDR3 reads TGCGCCAGCAGCTTGGGTCCGACAGGGGGGTCAGCCAAAAACATTCAGTACTTC.

This rearrangement joins TRBV5-1 to TRBJ2-2; TRBD1 agrees at 11 bases. The V segment lost 3 bases and the J segment 5 bases; nucleotides outside the gene matches: 3. The CDR3 extends over 15 amino acids. CDR1 and CDR2 (germline): SGHRS, YFSETQ. In DNA form, the CDR3 reads TGCGCCAGCAGCTCCGGACAGGGGGCGACCGGGGAGCTGTTTTTT. It encodes CASSSGQGATGELFF.

This clonotype was picked up many times. The rearrangement uses TRBV5-6 and TRBJ2-1, with D perhaps given as TRBD1 or TRBD2 (5 bases each). CDR1 is SGHDT and CDR2 is YYEEEE in the germline V gene. The CDR3 runs to 16 residues. Trimming took off 0 bases at V and 8 bases at J, with 18 bases between the two ends. The CDR3 reads CASSLGGRGPVDEQFF. The DNA for the CDR3 is TGTGCCAGCAGCTTGGGGGGACGGGGCCCTGTCGATGAGCAGTTCTTC.

In this sample, this clonotype turned up a few times. This chain uses TRBV5-1 with TRBJ1-6; D is possibly TRBD1 (6 bases). CDR1 is SGHRS, CDR2 YFSETQ, per germline. The CDR3 is 15 amino acids. V lost 2 bases and J lost 5, with 11 bases in between. CDR3 nucleotide sequence: TGCGCCAGCAGCTTACAGGGTGGAAATAATTCACCCCTCCACTTT. It specifies CASSLQGGNNSPLHF.

This clonotype has more than one count but fewer than ten. The chain uses TRBV5-5 and TRBJ2-2; TRBD1 might be the D (6 bases). The CDR3 has 18 amino acids. Germline CDR1 is SGHKS and CDR2 is YYEKEE (reference sequence). With 5 bases removed from V and 1 base from J, the gap between germline ends came to 21 bases. In nucleotides, the CDR3 is TGTGCCAGCAGTATCAGAGTACGACAGGCGATGAACACCGGGGAGCTGTTTTTT. Its protein product is CASSIRVRQAMNTGELFF. The full variable domain, completed using reference TRBV5-5 and TRBJ2-2, is DAGVTQSPTHLIKTRGQQVTLRCSPISGHKSVSWYQQVLGQGPQFIFQYYEKEERGRGNFPDRFSARQFPNYSSELNVNALLLGDSALYLCASSIRVRQAMNTGELFFGEGSRLTVL.

In this sample, this clonotype turned up a few times. The J gene is TRBJ2-3, the V gene TRBV2, with D perhaps matching TRBD1 (6 bases). The CDR3 covers 15 residues. Trimming removed 2 bases at V and 3 bases at J, with 12 bases between. Germline V gene sequence: CDR1 SNHLY, CDR2 FYNNEI. In nucleotides, the CDR3 is TGTGCCAGCAGTGAACGAGGGGGTGTGACAGATACGCAGTATTTT. Translated, it gives CASSERGGVTDTQYF. The variable domain in full, with the rest retrieved from reference TRBV2 and TRBJ2-3, is EPEVTQTPSHQVTQMGQEVILRCVPISNHLYFYWYRQILGQKVEFLVSFYNNEISEKSEIFDDQFSVERPDGSNFTLKIRSTKLEDSAMYFCASSERGGVTDTQYFGPGTRLTVL.

The V and J genes are TRBV5-1 and TRBJ2-2; D might be TRBD1 or TRBD2, each matching 5 bases. V was pared by 1 base and J by 1 base, with 11 bases between. CDR1 and CDR2 from the germline V gene are SGHRS and YFSETQ. The CDR3 runs to 16 residues. As DNA, the CDR3 is TGCGCCAGCAGCTTGTCGGGGCGCCAGAACACCGGGGAGCTGTTTTTT. This encodes CASSLSGRQNTGELFF.

The chain combines TRBV6-6 with TRBJ2-1; TRBD2 matches at 10 bases. Unmatched junction bases numbered 6, after V lost 4 bases and J lost 9 bases. CDR1 is MNHNY, CDR2 SVGAGI, per germline (reference sequence). CDR3 length equals 14 residues. The CDR3 protein is CASSLASGRGEQFF. In DNA, the CDR3 is TGTGCCAGCAGTTTGGCCAGCGGGAGGGGTGAGCAGTTCTTC.

V and J are TRBV6-2 or TRBV6-3 and TRBJ2-4, with 7 nucleotides matching TRBD1. CDR1 and CDR2 (germline): MNHEY, SVGEGT. The CDR3 length is 13 residues. This chain's CDR3 is CAIGQDSKNIQYF. For the CDR3, the DNA is TGTGCAATCGGACAGGACTCCAAAAACATTCAGTACTTC.

The gene calls are TRBV27 and TRBJ2-3, with TRBD2 matching 10 bases. With 8 bases clipped from V and 0 bases from J, the junction kept 11 bases outside the gene matches. The CDR3 has 17 amino acids. Germline V CDR1 and CDR2: MNHEY, SMNVEV (reference sequence). The DNA for the CDR3 is TGTGCCAGCGAGACTAGCGGGCGTACCCCTAGCACAGATACGCAGTATTTT. Translation: CASETSGRTPSTDTQYF.

This chain links TRBV12-3 or TRBV12-4 with TRBJ2-1; tentative D call: TRBD2 (5 bases). Matching the DNA end better, TRBJ2-7 makes the J call doubtful. The CDR3 is 13 amino acids. The CDR3 bases are TGTGCCAGCAGCCTTTCGGCGGGCTACGAGCAGTACTTC. This sequence encodes CASSLSAGYEQYF.

In its sample, this clonotype was seen many times. V is TRBV10-3 and J is TRBJ2-4; TRBD1 matches at 8 bases. This CDR3 is 14 amino acids long. Per the germline V gene, CDR1 is ENHRY and CDR2 is SYGVKD. J lost 1 base, V lost 5 bases, and 1 base had no gene match. This CDR3 is CAISQGAAKNIQYF. CDR3 in DNA: TGTGCCATCAGTCAGGGGGCGGCCAAAAACATTCAGTACTTC.